This entry lists 27 T cell receptor beta chains sequenced from one sample in a study of CD8 T cells in Susac syndrome. Random hexamers were used to reverse transcribe roughly 0.5 to 1 ug of RNA. TCRdb called the immunoSEQ multiplex PCR reads again in MiXCR, with one record for every CDR3 protein. The sample lists under 150,000 distinct CDR3 sequences; approximately 89% were seen once. The source material was CD8+ T cells from PBMCs. Receptor source: a human donor with multiple sclerosis.

The rearrangement joins TRBV5-1 to TRBJ2-5, with TRBD2 matching over 9 bases. This CDR3 has 14 residues. Germline V CDR1 and CDR2: SGHRS, YFSETQ. The trim removed 0 bases at V and 4 bases at J, leaving 1 base unmatched. The DNA of the CDR3 is TGCGCCAGCAGCTTGGCTAGCGGGGCAGAGACCCAGTACTTC. Translation: CASSLASGAETQYF. Full variable domain (rest looked up from reference TRBV5-1 and TRBJ2-5): KAGVTQTPRYLIKTRGQQVTLSCSPISGHRSVSWYQQTPGQGLQFLFEYFSETQRNKGNFPGRFSGRQFSNSRSEMNVSTLELGDSALYLCASSLASGAETQYFGPGTRLLVL.

This chain joins TRBV9 and TRBJ1-5; D may be TRBD1 (5 bases). Germline CDR1 is SGDLS and CDR2 is YYNGEE. V was trimmed by 4 bases and J by 6 bases, leaving 17 bases between them. This CDR3 has 15 amino acids. CDR3 amino acids: CASSNTGDSTQPQHF. CDR3 DNA: TGTGCCAGCAGCAACACAGGTGATTCCACTCAGCCCCAGCATTTT. Complete variable domain (other parts from reference TRBV9 and TRBJ1-5): DSGVTQTPKHLITATGQRVTLRCSPRSGDLSVYWYQQSLDQGLQFLIQYYNGEERAKGNILERFSAQQFPDLHSELNLSSLELGDSALYFCASSNTGDSTQPQHFGDGTRLSIL.

This clonotype was counted a single time. This chain links TRBV27 with TRBJ2-1; 9 bases map to TRBD2. Germline values: CDR1 MNHEY, CDR2 SMNVEV (reference sequence). V lost 6 bases to trimming and J lost 7 bases; unmatched junction nucleotides: 10. The CDR3 sequence is 15 residues long. CDR3 in DNA: TGTGCCAGCAGCCCTTGGCCTAGCGGGAAAAATGAGCAGTTCTTC. It translates to CASSPWPSGKNEQFF.

V and J are TRBV3-1 and TRBJ1-2; D is possibly TRBD1 (5 bases). Trimming stripped 0 bases from V and 8 bases from J, with 7 bases between. In germline, CDR1 is LGHDT, CDR2 YNNKEL (reference sequence). The CDR3 loop spans 12 amino acids. The CDR3 loop reads CASSQESGGYTF. Here the CDR3 DNA reads TGTGCCAGCAGCCAAGAGTCAGGGGGCTACACCTTC.

The genes are TRBV27 and TRBJ1-1, with D tentatively TRBD1 (5 bases). CDR1 is MNHEY and CDR2 is SMNVEV in the germline V gene (reference sequence). The CDR3 runs 13 residues. The ends were cut back, 6 bases at V and 3 bases at J, with 11 bases in the middle. The CDR3 DNA is TGTGCCAGCAGAGGCAGGGAAGACACTGAAGCTTTCTTT. This encodes CASRGREDTEAFF.

The V and J genes are TRBV19 and TRBJ2-7; 7 nucleotides align to TRBD1. V dropped 10 bases and J dropped 0; count of bases not matched to a gene: 9. CDR3 size: 14 residues. Germline V CDR1 and CDR2: LNHDA, SQIVND (reference sequence). The CDR3 is CATSTGTVSYEQYF. The CDR3 DNA sequence: TGTGCCACCTCTACCGGGACAGTCTCCTACGAGCAGTACTTC. Using reference TRBV19 and TRBJ2-7 for the parts outside the CDR3, the full variable domain is DGGITQSPKYLFRKEGQNVTLSCEQNLNHDAMYWYRQDPGQGLRLIYYSQIVNDFQKGDIAEGYSVSREKKESFPLTVTSAQKNPTAFYLCATSTGTVSYEQYFGPGTRLTVT.

This chain uses TRBV7-9 with TRBJ1-2, with D hard to call. Germline V CDR1 and CDR2: SEHNR, FQNEAQ (reference sequence). This CDR3 is built from 16 residues. Trimming left V 2 bases short and J 1 base short, with 14 bases between. The CDR3 spells CASSLPLFDNNYGYTF. The CDR3 DNA sequence: TGTGCCAGCAGCTTACCCCTCTTCGACAATAACTATGGCTACACCTTC.

The rearrangement uses TRBV27 and TRBJ1-5; no reliable D call. Germline V gene sequence: CDR1 MNHEY, CDR2 SMNVEV (reference sequence). The CDR3 covers 13 residues. V dropped 2 bases and J dropped 4 bases, with 6 bases sitting between them. CDR3 DNA: TGTGCCAGCAGTTTAACATTAAATCAGCCCCAGCATTTT. It encodes CASSLTLNQPQHF.

The J gene is TRBJ2-1, the V gene TRBV20-1; TRBD2 matches at 12 bases. Per germline, CDR1 DFQATT and CDR2 SNEGSKA (reference sequence). The CDR3 contains 15 residues. V shed 0 bases, J shed 4 bases, and the junction held 1 base outside the gene matches. The CDR3 reads CSAREGLAGYNEQFF. As DNA, the CDR3 is TGCAGTGCTAGAGAAGGACTAGCGGGGTACAATGAGCAGTTCTTC.

The gene calls are TRBV19 and TRBJ2-1, with 8 bases identical to TRBD2. This CDR3 is built from 14 residues. Germline trimming cut 1 base from V and 8 bases from J; bases unmatched to any gene: 4. Germline loops: CDR1 LNHDA, CDR2 SQIVND (reference sequence). This CDR3 is CASSIAGGPYEQFF. The CDR3 DNA reads TGTGCCAGTAGTATAGCGGGAGGGCCCTATGAGCAGTTCTTC.

The chain recombines TRBV7-9 with TRBJ2-1, with D hard to call. The CDR3 has 10 amino acids. Germline V gene data show CDR1 as SEHNR and CDR2 as FQNEAQ (reference sequence). V was trimmed by 1 base and J by 9 bases, leaving 1 base between them. The CDR3 protein is CASSLGEQFF. CDR3 nucleotides: TGTGCCAGCAGCTTAGGTGAGCAGTTCTTC.

The gene calls are TRBV27 and TRBJ2-7, with a tentative D call TRBD2 (6 bases). The length of the CDR3 is 17 residues. Trimming pared 5 bases from V and 2 bases from J, leaving 22 bases between. Germline V CDR1 and CDR2: MNHEY, SMNVEV (reference sequence). CDR3 sequence reads: CASSPGLQQPKPYEQYF. Here the CDR3 DNA reads TGTGCCAGCAGTCCGGGACTCCAGCAGCCGAAACCCTACGAGCAGTACTTC.

V is TRBV2 and J is TRBJ2-1; D perhaps matches TRBD1 (6 bases). This CDR3 region has 13 residues. CDR1 is SNHLY and CDR2 is FYNNEI in the germline V gene. Trimming removed 7 bases from V and 10 bases from J, with 17 bases in between. CDR3 sequence reads: CASNPPTGLEQFF. The CDR3 DNA sequence: TGTGCCAGCAACCCCCCGACAGGCCTGGAGCAGTTCTTC.

Only one count was recorded for this clonotype. J is TRBJ2-5 and V is TRBV12-3 or TRBV12-4, with unresolved D. The CDR3 length is 13 residues. Trimming left V 6 bases short and J 4 bases short, with 12 bases between. The CDR3 DNA sequence: TGTGCCAGCAGAGCCAGCCATGGAGAGACCCAGTACTTC. Its protein product is CASRASHGETQYF.

CDR3 region: CASRTSGRREQYF. For the CDR3, the DNA is TGTGCCAGCAGAACTAGCGGGAGAAGGGAGCAGTACTTC. The V call is TRBV28, the J call TRBJ2-7; TRBD2 agrees at 11 bases. Germline-derived CDR1 and CDR2 are MDHEN and SYDVKM. Germline trimming cut 6 bases from V and 7 bases from J; bases unmatched to any gene: 5. This CDR3 has 13 residues.

The CDR3 reads CASSSPESPGNEQFF. The CDR3 bases are TGTGCCAGCAGCTCCCCGGAATCTCCGGGCAATGAGCAGTTCTTC. The V and J genes are TRBV7-6 and TRBJ2-1; D is undetermined. CDR1 is SGHVS, CDR2 FNYEAQ, per germline. The CDR3 spans 15 residues. V was trimmed by 4 bases and J by 6 bases, leaving 16 bases between them.

The chain couples TRBV29-1 to TRBJ2-6, with D hard to call. Trimming cost V 6 bases and J 4 bases, with 7 bases left between them. The CDR3 contains 12 residues. The germline V gene has CDR1 SQVTM and CDR2 ANQGSEA. CDR3 nucleotide sequence: TGCAGCGTCGGTCAAGGGGCCAACGTCCTGACTTTC. Its translation: CSVGQGANVLTF.

The V and J genes are TRBV24-1 and TRBJ2-7; D is possibly TRBD1 (5 bases). The CDR3 consists of 15 residues. Germline V gene data show CDR1 as KGHDR and CDR2 as SFDVKD. V was cut by 2 bases and J by 2 bases, with 12 bases left in between. The CDR3 DNA follows: TGTGCCACCAGTGATTCGGTAGGGGCACCCTACGAGCAGTACTTC. It encodes CATSDSVGAPYEQYF.

The chain employs TRBV29-1 and TRBJ1-1; TRBD1 matches at 7 bases. With V trimmed by 4 bases and J by 6 bases, 2 bases remained unmatched. CDR1 and CDR2 from the germline V gene are SQVTM and ANQGSEA. The CDR3 spans 11 residues. CDR3 sequence (DNA): TGCAGCGTTGGGGGGACAGCTGAAGCTTTCTTT. This gives the protein CSVGGTAEAFF. The variable domain in full, completed from reference TRBV29-1 and TRBJ1-1, reads SAVISQKPSRDICQRGTSLTIQCQVDSQVTMMFWYRQQPGQSLTLIATANQGSEATYESGFVIDKFPISRPNLTFSTLTVSNMSPEDSSIYLCSVGGTAEAFFGQGTRLTVV.

The chain carries TRBV13 and TRBJ2-7; D ambiguous. The V gene's germline CDR1 is PRHDT and CDR2 FYEKMQ (reference sequence). The CDR3 runs 14 residues. V was cut by 3 bases and J by 5 bases, with 14 bases left in between. CDR3 amino acids: CASSFGPSTDEQYF. DNA of the CDR3: TGTGCCAGCAGCTTTGGACCCAGTACCGACGAGCAGTACTTC.

The chain has TRBV5-1 and TRBJ2-7; D remains unclear. This CDR3 region has 13 residues. Looked up from germline, CDR1 is SGHRS and CDR2 is YFSETQ. The germline V and J ends were trimmed by 1 base and 3 bases, with 8 bases remaining between them. Here the CDR3 reads CASSLYSLYEQYF. DNA of the CDR3: TGCGCCAGCAGCTTGTACAGCCTCTACGAGCAGTACTTC.

This chain uses TRBV3-1 with TRBJ2-2, with 7 bases identical to TRBD1. V shed 10 bases and J 4 bases; nucleotides not matched to a gene: 9. This CDR3 contains 14 residues. Germline assignment: CDR1 LGHDT and CDR2 YNNKEL (reference sequence). The CDR3 DNA sequence: TGTGCCACCGGGACAGCCGACTTCACCGGGGAGCTGTTTTTT. Amino acids: CATGTADFTGELFF. Based on the CDR3 plus reference TRBV3-1 and TRBJ2-2, the full variable domain is DTAVSQTPKYLVTQMGNDKSIKCEQNLGHDTMYWYKQDSKKFLKIMFSYNNKELIINETVPNRFSPKSPDKAHLNLHINSLELGDSAVYFCATGTADFTGELFFGEGSRLTVL.

The count of this clonotype is one. The chain links TRBV7-9 to TRBJ1-2; D is ambiguous. V was pared by 8 bases and J by 4 bases, with 14 bases between. Germline V lookup: CDR1 SEHNR, CDR2 FQNEAQ (reference sequence). This CDR3 spans 13 amino acids. The CDR3 region is CASSPAVFYGYTF. The CDR3 nucleotides are TGTGCCAGCTCCCCGGCCGTGTTCTATGGCTACACCTTC.

V usage is TRBV19 and J usage is TRBJ1-2; D is ambiguous. CDR3 size: 14 residues. Germline V gene data show CDR1 as LNHDA and CDR2 as SQIVND (reference sequence). V shed 6 bases and J shed 4 bases, with 15 bases lying between them. The CDR3 is CASRDAYRIYGYTF. The CDR3 DNA reads TGTGCCAGTAGAGACGCTTACCGAATCTATGGCTACACCTTC.

The gene calls are TRBV4-1 and TRBJ1-2; TRBD1 agrees at 8 bases. CDR3 length equals 16 residues. The trim removed 1 base at V and 6 bases at J, leaving 10 bases unmatched. CDR1 is MGHRA, CDR2 YSYEKL, per germline. This CDR3 reads CASSQVAGQGSHGYTF. For the CDR3, the DNA is TGCGCCAGCAGCCAAGTGGCTGGACAGGGTTCTCATGGCTACACCTTC.

This chain joins TRBV2 and TRBJ2-1; tentative D call: TRBD2 (5 bases). This CDR3 has 12 residues. The V gene's germline CDR1 is SNHLY and CDR2 FYNNEI. V gave up 5 bases and J gave up 6 bases, with 8 bases separating them. As DNA, the CDR3 is TGTGCCAGCAGTCCCGGGGTCAATGAGCAGTTCTTC. As protein: CASSPGVNEQFF. The entire variable domain, with the rest obtained from reference TRBV2 and TRBJ2-1, is as follows: EPEVTQTPSHQVTQMGQEVILRCVPISNHLYFYWYRQILGQKVEFLVSFYNNEISEKSEIFDDQFSVERPDGSNFTLKIRSTKLEDSAMYFCASSPGVNEQFFGPGTRLTVL.

The CDR3: CASRKADRTYEQYF. In DNA, the CDR3 is TGTGCCAGCAGAAAGGCCGACAGAACCTACGAGCAGTACTTC. The chain has TRBV6-6 and TRBJ2-7; tentative D call: TRBD1 (5 bases). The V end lost 6 bases, the J end lost 2 bases, and 14 bases lay between the germline ends. This CDR3 region has 14 residues. Germline lookup yields CDR1 MNHNY and CDR2 SVGAGI (reference sequence).